These T cell receptor beta chains were read from a single sample in a study of cytomegalovirus exposure and HLA in healthy donors. Sequencing used immunoSEQ multiplex PCR; TCRdb keeps in-frame clones, though not all of them. Seen here are about 120,000 clones, roughly 70% observed once, and the top ten hold over 1.5%. The sample consisted of PBMCs. These receptors were taken from a woman between 18 and 29 years old in good health and CMV-seronegative. The CDR3 runs from the conserved cysteine through the conserved F or W. A D gene is named only where the DNA matches it firmly. The listing skips clone size in some rows; elsewhere it reads once, few, many or a size class.

j_call	v_call	clone_size	cdr3_length	d_call	cdr3_nt	cdr3_aa
TRBJ2-7	TRBV10-3	few	15	TRBD2	TGTGCCATCAGTGAGAGCAGCGGGGCCTCCTACGAGCAGTACTTC	CAISESSGASYEQYF
TRBJ1-2	TRBV28	.	15	TRBD1	TGTGCCAGCAGTTTACCGGGACAGGAAAACTATGGCTACACCTTC	CASSLPGQENYGYTF
TRBJ1-4	TRBV4-1	.	16	TRBD1	TGCGCCAGCAGCCAAGCCCTAACAGGGGGCGGTGAAAAACTGTTTTTT	CASSQALTGGGEKLFF
TRBJ1-2	TRBV4-1	.	17	.	TGCGCCAGCAGCCCGACAGTCGACCCTGGAGCTAACTATGGCTACACCTTC	CASSPTVDPGANYGYTF
TRBJ2-7	TRBV30	.	11	.	TGTGCCTGGATTTTTTCGAGCGAGCAGTACTTC	CAWIFSSEQYF
TRBJ1-1	TRBV19	.	15	.	TGTGCCAGTAGTATAGAAGCAGGGGTGAACACTGAAGCTTTCTTT	CASSIEAGVNTEAFF
TRBJ1-5	TRBV28	.	16	TRBD1	TGTGCCAGCAGGCCGGGACAGATAAATAGCAATCAGCCCCAGCATTTT	CASRPGQINSNQPQHF
TRBJ1-1	TRBV18	once	15	TRBD1	TGTGCCAGCTCACCGGGACAGATAAAGAACACTGAAGCTTTCTTT	CASSPGQIKNTEAFF
TRBJ2-7	TRBV15	.	14	.	TGTGCCACCAGCAGAGGTCAGGGCTCCTACGAGCAGTACTTC	CATSRGQGSYEQYF
TRBJ1-6	TRBV5-4	.	16	.	TGTGCCAGCAGCTTGGGTCAGGACAACATTAATTCACCCCTCCACTTT	CASSLGQDNINSPLHF
TRBJ1-1	TRBV7-2	.	15	TRBD1	TGTGCCAGCAGCTTAGCTACAGGGGCGGGCACTGAAGCTTTCTTT	CASSLATGAGTEAFF
TRBJ1-1	TRBV6-5	.	14	.	TGTGCCAGCAGTCGCGGGGTGTCGAACACTGAAGCTTTCTTT	CASSRGVSNTEAFF
TRBJ1-3	TRBV5-6	.	16	TRBD1	TGTGCCAGCAGCCCATCAGGGGGAAGTAGGGGAAACACCATATATTTT	CASSPSGGSRGNTIYF
TRBJ1-6	TRBV7-9	few	16	TRBD1	TGTGCCAGCAGCTTAACCCGGGACAGGGGGAATTCACCCCTCCACTTT	CASSLTRDRGNSPLHF
TRBJ2-7	TRBV4-1	.	15	.	TGCGCCAGCACCTCAAAGCCAGGGGGGTCCTACGAGCAGTACTTC	CASTSKPGGSYEQYF
TRBJ2-5	TRBV7-9	once	17	TRBD1	TGTGCCAGCAGCTTAGAAGAGGGGACAGGGGTTTATGAGACCCAGTACTTC	CASSLEEGTGVYETQYF
TRBJ2-7	TRBV6-5	few	14	TRBD2	TGTGCCAGCGGGACTAGCGGGGGAGCCTACGAGCAGTACTTC	CASGTSGGAYEQYF
TRBJ1-4	TRBV2	.	14	.	TGTGCCAGCAGTGAAAACAGGTTGGGTGAAAAACTGTTTTTT	CASSENRLGEKLFF
TRBJ2-6	TRBV27	.	14	.	TGTGCCAGCAGAACAGGGTTTGGGGCCAACGTCCTGACTTTC	CASRTGFGANVLTF